What follows are 17 T cell receptor beta chains derived from one specimen sequenced in a study of post-analysis software for immune sequencing data. Study-level results: TRBV5-6, TRBV5-1 and TRBV20-1 were among roughly 5 TRBV segments more frequent in patients than controls.

Their antigens are not known. Every TCR beta cDNA library bore unique molecular identifiers. Each CDR3 protein gets one entry after TCRdb re-called the PCR reads with MiXCR. The sample includes a few hundred thousand distinct CDR3 sequences, approximately 38% of them seen just once. The specimen sequenced was blood. These TCRs come from a girl aged 2 to 9 with multiple sclerosis.

Worth noting for this clonotype: A read error may account for a junction end that differs from germline. CDR3 region: CASSPAPNYGYTF. CDR3 nucleotides: TGTGCCAGCAGCCCAGCTCCTAACTATGGCTACACCTTT. The chain is built from TRBV12-3 or TRBV12-4 and TRBJ1-2; D gene unclear. The length of the CDR3 is 13 residues.

The V and J genes are TRBV7-2 and TRBJ2-3; D tentatively fits TRBD1 or TRBD2 (5 bases each). This CDR3 comprises 15 residues. V was clipped by 3 bases and J by 0 bases, with 10 bases between them. Germline values: CDR1 SGHTA, CDR2 FQGNSA. The CDR3: CASSFSGDSTDTQYF. In nucleotides, the CDR3 is TGTGCCAGCAGCTTTTCCGGGGACAGCACAGATACGCAGTATTTT.

This clonotype was recorded many times. The chain links TRBV7-6 to TRBJ2-5; D unclear. The CDR3 sequence is 13 residues long. V lost 0 bases to trimming and J lost 2 bases, with 4 bases between them. Germline CDR1 and CDR2: SGHVS and FNYEAQ. CDR3 region: CASSLASQETQYF. The CDR3 DNA follows: TGTGCCAGCAGCTTAGCGAGTCAAGAGACCCAGTACTTC.

The V gene is TRBV3-1, the J gene TRBJ2-7, with 8 bases identical to TRBD1. V was clipped by 7 bases and J by 1 base; unmatched bases: 3. The CDR3 has 13 amino acids. Germline assignment: CDR1 LGHDT and CDR2 YNNKEL (reference sequence). The CDR3 nucleotides are TGTGCCAGCACAGGACAGGGTTCCTACGAGCAGTACTTC. This translates into CASTGQGSYEQYF.

Points on this clonotype: The germline gene is not matched at one end of the junction; a read error may be the cause. The rearrangement links TRBV7-3 to TRBJ2-5; D possibly matches TRBD1 or TRBD2 (5 bases each). CDR1 is SGHTA, CDR2 FQGTGA, per germline. The CDR3 length is 15 residues. This CDR3 is CAGSLSGQGRETQYF. The CDR3 nucleotides read TGTGCCGGCAGCTTGTCGGGGCAGGGAAGGGAGACCCAGTACTTC.

The chain has TRBV20-1 and TRBJ1-5, with D hard to call. CDR1 is DFQATT and CDR2 is SNEGSKA in the germline V gene (reference sequence). Trimming shortened V by 0 bases and J by 0 bases, and 6 bases separated the two germline ends. The CDR3 runs to 14 residues. As DNA, the CDR3 is TGCAGTGCTAGAGATGCGGGTAGCAATCAGCCCCAGCATTTT. Its translation is CSARDAGSNQPQHF.

The J gene is TRBJ1-2, the V gene TRBV3-1, with D maybe TRBD1 (5 bases). Trimming took 5 bases from V and 5 from J, leaving 18 bases between them. Germline values: CDR1 LGHDT, CDR2 YNNKEL (reference sequence). The CDR3 extends over 15 amino acids. Here the CDR3 DNA reads TGTGCCAGCAGCTACACCGGGACGCCGATTTATGGCTACACCTTC. Its protein product is CASSYTGTPIYGYTF.

This chain connects TRBV5-1 to TRBJ2-2; possible D gene TRBD2, 6 bases. This CDR3 has 16 residues. CDR1 is SGHRS, CDR2 YFSETQ, per germline. Trimming stripped 2 bases from V and 5 bases from J, with 16 bases between. This CDR3 is CASSFGGTGRTGELFF. The CDR3 DNA is TGCGCCAGCAGCTTTGGGGGGACCGGAAGGACCGGGGAGCTGTTTTTT.

The sample holds a few counts of this clonotype. The V and J genes are TRBV12-3 or TRBV12-4 and TRBJ2-7; 9 nucleotides align to TRBD2. The CDR3 contains 17 residues. V lost 3 bases, J lost 5 bases, and 14 bases stayed unmatched. The CDR3 nucleotides read TGTGCCAGCAGTTTTTATTTGGGGGGACTAGCATCCCACGAGCAGTACTTC. This encodes CASSFYLGGLASHEQYF.

The chain links TRBV6-6 to TRBJ2-7; no reliable D call. The CDR3 is 15 residues long. The V gene lost 7 bases and the J gene lost 5 bases, with 21 bases spanning the gap. Germline CDR1 and CDR2: MNHNY and SVGAGI (reference sequence). The CDR3 loop is CASTSAEIRPNEQYF. The CDR3 nucleotides read TGTGCCAGCACCTCAGCTGAGATAAGACCGAACGAGCAGTACTTC.

V gene TRBV21-1 combines with J gene TRBJ2-5; TRBD1 is taken as the D call from the table, unchecked against the DNA. TRBV21-1 is given as a pseudogene. The CDR3 covers 14 residues. CDR3 region: CARPRTQTIETQYF. The DNA for the CDR3 is TGTGCCAGACCGCGGACACAAACCATAGAGACCCAGTACTTC.

This sequence joins TRBV2 and TRBJ2-7; 8 bases map to TRBD1. Germline CDR1 reads SNHLY; CDR2 reads FYNNEI. The CDR3 length is 15 residues. V lost 1 base to trimming and J lost 7 bases; unmatched junction nucleotides: 9. The CDR3 protein is CASSEGQGLLREQYF. The CDR3, as DNA: TGTGCCAGCAGTGAAGGACAGGGGTTACTTCGTGAGCAGTACTTC.

The CDR3 nucleotides read TGCAGCGCGGAGGTAGCGGGGGTGTCCTACGAGCAGTACTTC. Amino acid sequence: CSAEVAGVSYEQYF. This rearrangement joins TRBV29-1 to TRBJ2-7; 9 bases are a match to TRBD2. With 7 bases clipped from V and 1 base from J, the junction kept 8 bases outside the gene matches. The germline CDR1 and CDR2 sequences are SQVTM and ANQGSEA. This CDR3 is built from 14 residues.

This clonotype was counted ten times or more. The V and J genes are TRBV12-3 or TRBV12-4 and TRBJ1-2; D remains ambiguous. The CDR3 runs to 10 residues. V dropped 5 bases and J dropped 5 bases, with 3 bases sitting between them. CDR3 nucleotide sequence: TGTGCCAGCAGTGGGTATGGCTACACCTTC. It specifies CASSGYGYTF.

The V call is TRBV29-1, the J call TRBJ2-4, with 9 bases matching TRBD2. The last part of the DNA fits TRBJ2-5 better; the J call may be wrong. The CDR3 length is 15 residues. Per germline, CDR1 SQVTM and CDR2 ANQGSEA. The CDR3 DNA reads as TGCAGCGTTGAAGAGGGCGGGGGGGCCCAAGAGACCCAGTACTTC. Translation gives CSVEEGGGAQETQYF.

The chain is built from TRBV15 and TRBJ2-7; TRBD1 aligns across 8 bases. Germline lookup yields CDR1 LNHNV and CDR2 YYDKDF (reference sequence). The CDR3 length is 14 residues. V was pared by 4 bases and J by 5 bases, with 7 bases of the junction left unmatched. CDR3 sequence reads: CATSKDRAADEQYF. DNA for the CDR3: TGTGCCACCAGCAAGGACAGGGCGGCGGACGAGCAGTACTTC.

The V call is TRBV7-8, the J call TRBJ2-1; possibly TRBD2 for D (5 bases). V was clipped by 1 base and J by 4 bases, with 11 bases between them. Germline CDR1 SGHVS, CDR2 FQNEAQ. CDR3 length equals 15 residues. The CDR3 DNA reads TGTGCCAGCAGCTTAGTAGGGCGGGTTTACAATGAGCAGTTCTTC. It yields the protein CASSLVGRVYNEQFF.